The 28 T cell receptor beta chains in this list originate from one sample, sequenced in a study of blood T cell repertoires in COVID-19. Method: immunoSEQ multiplex PCR; TCRdb's copy keeps in-frame clones and lacks some. The data show about 370,000 clones, 80% to 90% seen once. Sequencing was performed on peripheral blood. These receptors came from a woman younger than 45 with COVID-19, enrolled during active disease.

The rearrangement links TRBV19 to TRBJ2-4; TRBD1 matches at 10 bases. This CDR3 spans 17 amino acids. V was pared by 4 bases and J by 6 bases, with 12 bases of the junction left unmatched. Germline values: CDR1 LNHDA, CDR2 SQIVND (reference sequence). The CDR3 sequence is CASSRTMDRGTSNIQYF. CDR3 sequence (DNA): TGTGCCAGTAGTAGGACGATGGACAGGGGGACCTCAAACATTCAGTACTTC. Supplemented by reference TRBV19 and TRBJ2-4, the full variable domain reads DGGITQSPKYLFRKEGQNVTLSCEQNLNHDAMYWYRQDPGQGLRLIYYSQIVNDFQKGDIAEGYSVSREKKESFPLTVTSAQKNPTAFYLCASSRTMDRGTSNIQYFGAGTRLSVL.

This clone was picked up a small number of times. The chain links TRBV6-5 to TRBJ1-6; D ambiguous. Germline CDR1 and CDR2: MNHEY and SVGAGI. Trimming took 0 bases from V and 5 from J, leaving 8 bases between them. The length of the CDR3 is 15 residues. CDR3 DNA: TGTGCCAGCAGTTACTCGACACATAATAATTCACCCCTCCACTTT. Encoded protein: CASSYSTHNNSPLHF.

This clone was found a few times. DNA for the CDR3: TGTGCCAGCAGTTCTTATTTAGGACAGGGGGTAACCTATGGCTACACCTTC. This codes for CASSSYLGQGVTYGYTF. The genes are TRBV28 and TRBJ1-2; 10 nucleotides agree with TRBD1. Germline V CDR1 and CDR2: MDHEN, SYDVKM. The CDR3 extends over 17 amino acids. V gave up 4 bases and J gave up 4 bases; unmatched junction bases: 12.

The gene calls are TRBV9 and TRBJ2-2, with TRBD1 as a possible D gene (5 bases). With 0 bases removed from V and 4 bases from J, the gap between germline ends came to 10 bases. Germline V gene lookup returns CDR1 SGDLS and CDR2 YYNGEE. This CDR3 contains 15 residues. DNA of the CDR3: TGTGCCAGCAGCGTAGTTTCAGGGATCACCGGGGAGCTGTTTTTT. This gives the protein CASSVVSGITGELFF. Full variable domain (outside the CDR3, taken from reference TRBV9 and TRBJ2-2): DSGVTQTPKHLITATGQRVTLRCSPRSGDLSVYWYQQSLDQGLQFLIQYYNGEERAKGNILERFSAQQFPDLHSELNLSSLELGDSALYFCASSVVSGITGELFFGEGSRLTVL.

This clone was seen a few times. This rearrangement joins TRBV15 to TRBJ2-1; TRBD2 matches at 7 bases. Trimming removed 5 bases from V and 7 bases from J; junction bases left unmatched: 5. Germline V gene sequence: CDR1 LNHNV, CDR2 YYDKDF (reference sequence). This CDR3 comprises 13 residues. CDR3 sequence reads: CATSERRGNEQFF. CDR3 nucleotides: TGTGCCACCAGCGAACGGCGGGGGAATGAGCAGTTCTTC.

The V and J genes are TRBV24-1 and TRBJ2-7, with no clear D. Per the germline V gene, CDR1 is KGHDR and CDR2 is SFDVKD. This CDR3 spans 12 amino acids. V was cut by 8 bases and J by 0 bases, with 7 bases left in between. CDR3 bases: TGTGCCACCACGACTGGCTCCTACGAGCAGTACTTC. Protein: CATTTGSYEQYF.

The V and J genes are TRBV7-8 and TRBJ1-2; D is possibly TRBD1 (5 bases). This CDR3 comprises 16 residues. V lost 1 base to trimming and J lost 8 bases, with 20 bases between them. The V gene's germline CDR1 is SGHVS and CDR2 FQNEAQ. The chain's CDR3 is CASSLVMGLPEGGYTF. The CDR3 bases are TGTGCCAGCAGCTTAGTGATGGGGCTTCCTGAAGGCGGCTACACCTTC. The full variable domain, with the rest looked up from reference TRBV7-8 and TRBJ1-2, is GAGVSQSPRYKVAKRGQDVALRCDPISGHVSLFWYQQALGQGPEFLTYFQNEAQLDKSGLPSDRFFAERPEGSVSTLKIQRTQQEDSAVYLCASSLVMGLPEGGYTFGSGTRLTVV.

The rearrangement links TRBV6-1 to TRBJ2-3, with TRBD2 matching over 9 bases. Germline V gene sequence: CDR1 MNHNS, CDR2 SASEGT. This CDR3 comprises 16 residues. V was pared by 2 bases and J by 4 bases, with 7 bases of the junction left unmatched. Here the CDR3 DNA reads TGTGCCAGCAGTGAATATAGCGGGAGTCTCTCAGATACGCAGTATTTT. Amino acids: CASSEYSGSLSDTQYF.

This clone was observed a handful of times. This sequence joins TRBV6-2 or TRBV6-3 and TRBJ2-5; 7 nucleotides line up with TRBD1. The trim removed 5 bases at V and 3 bases at J, leaving 9 bases unmatched. CDR3 size: 15 residues. Per germline, CDR1 MNHEY and CDR2 SVGEGT. CDR3 bases: TGTGCCAGCAGTCACGACTGGGACAGTAAAGAGACCCAGTACTTC. Its protein product is CASSHDWDSKETQYF.

The chain has TRBV2 and TRBJ2-1, with D tentatively TRBD2 (5 bases). CDR3 length: 14 amino acids. Per germline, CDR1 SNHLY and CDR2 FYNNEI. V lost 7 bases and J 10 bases, leaving 20 bases between the germline ends. The CDR3 region has the DNA TGTGCCAGCATTTGGCGGGTCGAAACACAGGAGCAGTTCTTC. Translating gives CASIWRVETQEQFF.

The chain combines TRBV10-1 with TRBJ2-3; TRBD2 aligns across 11 bases. The CDR3 consists of 17 residues. The V gene end was trimmed by 4 bases and the J gene end by 1 base; junction bases not matched to a gene: 7. Germline values: CDR1 WNHNN, CDR2 SYGVQD (reference sequence). In DNA form, the CDR3 reads TGCGCCAGCAGTGCATCTCCGGGACTAGCGGGCACAGATACGCAGTATTTT. It is translated as CASSASPGLAGTDTQYF.

This chain links TRBV4-1 with TRBJ2-6; possibly TRBD2 for D (6 bases). Trimming took 4 bases from V and 3 from J, leaving 10 bases between them. The CDR3 covers 15 residues. Looked up from germline, CDR1 is MGHRA and CDR2 is YSYEKL. The CDR3 nucleotides read TGCGCCAGCAGCCCCACGGGACTTGGGGCCAACGTCCTGACTTTC. As protein: CASSPTGLGANVLTF.

A single count supports this clone. This sequence joins TRBV6-5 and TRBJ1-1; D might be TRBD1 (5 bases). V was trimmed by 6 bases and J by 5 bases, leaving 16 bases between them. The CDR3 spans 14 residues. Germline CDR1 MNHEY, CDR2 SVGAGI. CDR3 in amino acids: CASSGPWGGTEAFF. In DNA form, the CDR3 reads TGTGCCAGCAGCGGACCTTGGGGGGGGACTGAAGCTTTCTTT.

This rearrangement joins TRBV6-2 or TRBV6-3 to TRBJ1-2; TRBD1 is a possible D gene (5 bases). CDR3 length: 14 amino acids. Germline V CDR1 and CDR2: MNHEY, SVGEGT. Trimming took off 9 bases at V and 4 bases at J, with 18 bases between the two ends. The CDR3 region has the DNA TGTGCCAGTAGCCTGCCGGGGGAACTCTATGGCTACACCTTC. Protein product: CASSLPGELYGYTF.

This clone was counted once. The chain links TRBV5-8 to TRBJ1-5; D perhaps matches TRBD1 (6 bases). The CDR3 spans 16 residues. Germline V CDR1 and CDR2: SGHTS, YDEGEE. The germline V and J ends were trimmed by 0 bases and 1 base, with 11 bases remaining between them. The CDR3 reads CASSLGTGQSNQPQHF. The CDR3 nucleotides are TGTGCCAGCAGCTTGGGTACAGGGCAGAGCAATCAGCCCCAGCATTTT.

The chain recombines TRBV6-4 with TRBJ2-3; a weak D match, TRBD2 (6 bases). CDR1 and CDR2 (germline): MRHNA, SNTAGT. The CDR3 consists of 18 residues. V was trimmed by 6 bases and J by 11 bases, leaving 33 bases between them. CDR3 in amino acids: CASSRAGITVPRGSRQYF. CDR3 sequence (DNA): TGTGCCAGCAGCCGGGCGGGAATTACGGTTCCTCGGGGGAGTAGGCAGTATTTT.

This chain joins TRBV4-1 and TRBJ1-1, with TRBD1 matching over 10 bases. J gave up 5 bases and V 4 bases, and 7 bases lay outside the gene matches. The CDR3 runs to 15 residues. CDR1 is MGHRA and CDR2 is YSYEKL in the germline V gene. CDR3 sequence: CASSLEGTGVTEAFF. DNA of the CDR3: TGCGCCAGCAGCCTAGAAGGGACAGGGGTTACTGAAGCTTTCTTT.

The rearrangement joins TRBV4-1 to TRBJ1-2; D is uncertain. Trimming removed 0 bases at V and 2 bases at J, with 7 bases between. Germline CDR1 is MGHRA and CDR2 is YSYEKL. CDR3 length: 14 residues. The CDR3 coding sequence is TGCGCCAGCAGCCAAGAGTACAGCAACTATGGCTACACCTTC. It codes for CASSQEYSNYGYTF.

This chain uses TRBV7-2 with TRBJ1-1; D unresolved. Germline assignment: CDR1 SGHTA and CDR2 FQGNSA. Trimming left V 4 bases short and J 0 bases short, with 12 bases between. The CDR3 runs to 15 residues. The CDR3 region is CASSSRAGMNTEAFF. The CDR3 coding sequence is TGTGCCAGCAGCTCCCGCGCAGGTATGAACACTGAAGCTTTCTTT.

The gene calls are TRBV5-6 and TRBJ1-1; D unclear. Germline loops: CDR1 SGHDT, CDR2 YYEEEE. V lost 3 bases, J lost 4 bases, and 10 bases lay in between. The CDR3 covers 13 residues. The DNA of the CDR3 is TGTGCCAGCAGCTGGCGGGGTGGCACTGAAGCTTTCTTT. Translating gives CASSWRGGTEAFF.

The chain uses TRBV6-5 and TRBJ1-1; the D gene is possibly TRBD1 (5 bases). The CDR3 has 14 amino acids. CDR1 is MNHEY, CDR2 SVGAGI, per germline. V gave up 6 bases and J gave up 0 bases, with 11 bases separating them. The CDR3 is CASRWGRLNTEAFF. The CDR3 DNA reads TGTGCCAGCAGATGGGGGAGGCTGAACACTGAAGCTTTCTTT.

V gene TRBV6-5 combines with J gene TRBJ1-2, with 7 bases fitting TRBD1. Germline CDR1 MNHEY, CDR2 SVGAGI. The V segment lost 1 base and the J segment 3 bases; nucleotides outside the gene matches: 2. The CDR3 covers 14 residues. The DNA of the CDR3 is TGTGCCAGCAGTTACTACCAGGGGGACTATGGCTACACCTTC. This codes for CASSYYQGDYGYTF.

As DNA, the CDR3 is TGTGCCAGTAGTTTGAAACCGGGGAACACTGAAGCTTTCTTT. Translation: CASSLKPGNTEAFF. The chain combines TRBV19 with TRBJ1-1; the D is unclear. Germline CDR1 is LNHDA and CDR2 is SQIVND (reference sequence). The CDR3 has 14 amino acids. Trimming pared 5 bases from V and 1 base from J, leaving 11 bases between.

This chain connects TRBV5-5 to TRBJ1-3; D is unresolved. Trimming shortened V by 0 bases and J by 1 base, and 8 bases separated the two germline ends. Germline V CDR1 and CDR2: SGHKS, YYEKEE (reference sequence). The length of the CDR3 is 15 residues. The CDR3 region is CASSLAGGSGNTIYF. The CDR3 DNA reads TGTGCCAGCAGCTTGGCCGGCGGATCTGGAAACACCATATATTTT.

The chain uses TRBV30 and TRBJ1-2; D not resolved. V lost 0 bases to trimming and J lost 2 bases, with 7 bases between them. CDR1 and CDR2 from the germline V gene are GTSNPN and SVGIG (reference sequence). CDR3 length: 13 residues. CDR3 residues: CAWSVKQNYGYTF. CDR3 DNA: TGTGCCTGGAGTGTAAAACAGAACTATGGCTACACCTTC. The full variable domain, with the rest looked up from reference TRBV30 and TRBJ1-2, is SQTIHQWPATLVQPVGSPLSLECTVEGTSNPNLYWYRQAAGRGLQLLFYSVGIGQISSEVPQNLSASRPQDRQFILSSKKLLLSDSGFYLCAWSVKQNYGYTFGSGTRLTVV.

This chain uses TRBV19 with TRBJ2-3, with unresolved D. Trimming took off 3 bases at V and 0 bases at J, with 10 bases between the two ends. The length of the CDR3 is 15 residues. CDR1 LNHDA and CDR2 SQIVND come from the germline V gene (reference sequence). CDR3 bases: TGTGCCAGTAGTATGCTGGGCCGAAGCACAGATACGCAGTATTTT. Protein sequence: CASSMLGRSTDTQYF.

This clone was counted a few times. The CDR3 DNA follows: TGCAGCGTTAAAAGACTAGATGTGGCTGAAGCTTTCTTT. Translation gives CSVKRLDVAEAFF. The J gene is TRBJ1-1, the V gene TRBV29-1, with D uncertain. V was clipped by 5 bases and J by 6 bases, with 16 bases between them. The CDR3 spans 13 residues. Germline V lookup: CDR1 SQVTM, CDR2 ANQGSEA.

The rearrangement joins TRBV3-1 (or the pseudogene TRBV3-2) to TRBJ2-1, with 9 bases lining up with TRBD2. This CDR3 has 14 residues. Losses at the gene ends were 2 bases for V and 7 bases for J; bases not matched to a gene: 3. Germline lookup yields CDR1 LGHDT and CDR2 YNNKEL (reference sequence). The CDR3 nucleotides read TGTGCCAGCAGCCAATGGAGCGGGAGGAATGAGCAGTTCTTC. This gives the protein CASSQWSGRNEQFF.